The rows below give T cell receptor beta chains drawn from one sample of a study of blood T cell repertoires in COVID-19. Produced via immunoSEQ multiplex PCR; TCRdb's table is partial and in-frame only. The sample carries about 480,000 clones, roughly 89% recorded once. The sequencing input was peripheral blood. These TCRs come from a man aged 18 to 35 with COVID-19, enrolled during active disease. Both conserved end residues are part of each CDR3. D genes are given only for firm matches. Clone size is given for some rows only: seen once, a few or many times, or a class if the clone is expanded.

TRBV7-2	TRBJ2-1	TRBD1	-	TGTGCCAGCAGCTTAGCGACAGGGAGATTCTCCTACAATGAGCAGTTCTTC	CASSLATGRFSYNEQFF
TRBV6-5	TRBJ2-7	-	-	TGTGCCAGCAGTATCCAGGGGCCCCCCGAGCAGTACTTC	CASSIQGPPEQYF
TRBV5-1	TRBJ1-1	-	-	TGCGCCAGCAGCTGGGGGGACGGCACTGAAGCTTTCTTT	CASSWGDGTEAFF
TRBV5-1	TRBJ2-5	TRBD2	-	TGCGCCAGCAGCTTAGGCGGGAGGGAAGAGACCCAGTACTTC	CASSLGGREETQYF
TRBV11-3	TRBJ1-1	TRBD1	-	TGTGCCAGCAGCTTCCGGACAGGGGGTAACACTGAAGCTTTCTTT	CASSFRTGGNTEAFF
TRBV13	TRBJ1-3	-	-	TGTGCCAGCAGCGCCCGGGGGGCTGATCTGGGAAACACCATATATTTT	CASSARGADLGNTIYF
TRBV2	TRBJ2-1	-	few	TGTGCCAGCAGACTAACCGCTGACTACAATGAGCAGTTCTTC	CASRLTADYNEQFF
TRBV19	TRBJ1-1	-	-	TGTGCCAGTAGCCTGCGGGGGGCCACTGAAGCTTTCTTT	CASSLRGATEAFF
TRBV18	TRBJ2-7	-	-	TGTGCCAGCTCTCCTATGGAGGGTGGCGGGCTCCACGAGCAGTACTTC	CASSPMEGGGLHEQYF
TRBV7-9	TRBJ1-5	-	-	TGTGCCAGCAGCGCCGGCCGGATAAGCGGTCAGCCCCAGCATTTT	CASSAGRISGQPQHF
TRBV2	TRBJ1-4	-	-	TGTGCCACTACTACGGGACAATCTAATGAAAAACTGTTTTTT	CATTTGQSNEKLFF
TRBV28	TRBJ1-6	TRBD1	-	TGTGCCAGCGTGGGTCTCAGGGGGCTGGGATCACCCCTCCACTTT	CASVGLRGLGSPLHF
TRBV6-5	TRBJ1-2	TRBD1	-	TGTGCCAGCAGGGGGACAGGGGGCTTCTATGGCTACACCTTC	CASRGTGGFYGYTF
TRBV10-2	TRBJ2-7	TRBD1	-	TGCGCCAGCAGACGCCGGGACAGAATATACGAGCAGTACTTC	CASRRRDRIYEQYF
TRBV5-4	TRBJ2-7	TRBD2	few	TGTGCCAGCAGCCCAGGGGGTAGCGGGGGAACTAGCTCCTACGAGCAGTACTTC	CASSPGGSGGTSSYEQYF
TRBV19	TRBJ2-3	-	many	TGTGCCAGTAGATCGACTAGAGATACGCAGTATTTT	CASRSTRDTQYF
TRBV30	TRBJ2-5	TRBD2	-	TGTGCCTGGAGTGTTATTAGCGGGTACCAAGAGACCCAGTACTTC	CAWSVISGYQETQYF
TRBV2	TRBJ2-7	TRBD2	-	TGTGCCAGCAGCACGCATATAGCGGGTCCCTCCTACGAGCAGTACTTC	CASSTHIAGPSYEQYF
TRBV5-6	TRBJ2-7	TRBD1	-	TGTGCCAGCAGCTCCCCGGGACAGGGTTACGAGCAGTACTTC	CASSSPGQGYEQYF
TRBV2	TRBJ2-3	-	-	TGTGCCAGCAGTGAAGCGCAAGCCGAGACTAGCACAGATACGCAGTATTTT	CASSEAQAETSTDTQYF
TRBV29-1	TRBJ2-2	-	-	TGCAGCGTCGGCGGGCTGACGAACACCGGGGAGCTGTTTTTT	CSVGGLTNTGELFF
TRBV6-5	TRBJ1-6	-	few	TGTGCCAGCAGTTACTCCGGACAGAGTAATTCACCCCTCCACTTT	CASSYSGQSNSPLHF
TRBV24-1	TRBJ2-3	TRBD2	many	TGTGCCACCAGGGCCGGGAGGGCCCCAGATACGCAGTATTTT	CATRAGRAPDTQYF
TRBV24-1	TRBJ2-5	-	-	TGTGCCACCAGTGATTTTGGCCAGACACAAGAGACCCAGTACTTC	CATSDFGQTQETQYF
TRBV7-9	TRBJ2-6	-	-	TGTGCCAGCAGCTTAGCGCAGGGGTCCAGCTCTGGGGCCAACGTCCTGACTTTC	CASSLAQGSSSGANVLTF
TRBV7-9	TRBJ2-1	TRBD2	-	TGTGCCAGCAGCCCGGGACTAGCGGGAAAGAACAATGAGCAGTTCTTC	CASSPGLAGKNNEQFF
TRBV15	TRBJ2-1	TRBD1	-	TGTGCCACCAGCAGACCAGGACAGGGTCGAAATGAGCAGTTCTTC	CATSRPGQGRNEQFF
TRBV3-1/TRBV3-2	TRBJ2-7	-	-	TGTGCCAGCAGCCAAGATAGGGGGGGCTACGAGCAGTACTTC	CASSQDRGGYEQYF
TRBV25-1	TRBJ1-4	TRBD1	once	TGTGCCAGCAGGGAGGGACAGGGTTCAGGAAAACTGTTTTTT	CASREGQGSGKLFF
TRBV5-4	TRBJ2-1	-	-	TGTGCCAGCAGCTTGGAACTAGCCTCCTCCTACAATGAGCAGTTCTTC	CASSLELASSYNEQFF
TRBV7-2	TRBJ2-7	TRBD2	-	TGTGCCAGCAGCCCTAGCGGGAACCGCTACGAGCAGTACTTC	CASSPSGNRYEQYF
TRBV12-5	TRBJ1-4	TRBD1	-	TGTGCTAGTGGTTCGAACAGGGGGGCGACTAATGAAAAACTGTTTTTT	CASGSNRGATNEKLFF
TRBV30	TRBJ2-5	TRBD1	once	TGTGCCTGGAGCCTTGGACAGGGGCAAGAGACCCAGTACTTC	CAWSLGQGQETQYF
TRBV4-1	TRBJ2-1	-	-	TGCGCCAGCAGCCAAACACTAGATTTGTACAATGAGCAGTTCTTC	CASSQTLDLYNEQFF
TRBV15	TRBJ2-4	-	-	TGTGCCACCAGCAGAGGAGGAGGTGTGGACCTAACGGCCAAAAACATTCAGTACTTC	CATSRGGGVDLTAKNIQYF
TRBV3-1/TRBV3-2	TRBJ2-5	-	-	TGTGCCAGCAGCCAAGATCAGGGATTAAAGCCCGAAGAGACCCAGTACTTC	CASSQDQGLKPEETQYF
TRBV28	TRBJ2-6	-	-	TGTGCCAGCAGGATGACAGGAGCACCTGGGGCCAACGTCCTGACTTTC	CASRMTGAPGANVLTF
TRBV3-1/TRBV3-2	TRBJ1-1	-	-	TGTGCCAGCAGCCAACTTATCGGGACAACTGAAGCTTTCTTT	CASSQLIGTTEAFF
TRBV7-9	TRBJ1-1	-	-	TGTGCCAGCAGAAAATCCGGGACTCTTGAAGCTTTCTTT	CASRKSGTLEAFF
TRBV6-4	TRBJ1-4	-	-	TGTGCCAGCAGTGTTGAGGGGAGGTCTAATGAAAAACTGTTTTTT	CASSVEGRSNEKLFF
TRBV12-3/TRBV12-4	TRBJ2-5	-	once	TGTGCCAGCAGTTTTGCACGGGAAGAGACCCAGTACTTC	CASSFAREETQYF
TRBV18	TRBJ2-1	-	-	TGTGCCAGCTCACGTCAAGCGTACAATGAGCAGTTCTTC	CASSRQAYNEQFF
TRBV7-8	TRBJ2-7	TRBD1	-	TGTGCCAGCAGCCAAAACCGGGACAGGACATTCTACGAGCAGTACTTC	CASSQNRDRTFYEQYF
TRBV7-9	TRBJ2-3	-	-	TGTGCCAGTGGGGCGCAGACAACCCCCACAGATACGCAGTATTTT	CASGAQTTPTDTQYF
TRBV12-3/TRBV12-4	TRBJ2-1	-	-	TGTGCCAGCAGATCCTTCGATGAGCAGTTCTTC	CASRSFDEQFF
TRBV24-1	TRBJ2-7	TRBD1	-	TGTGCCACCAGTGATTCCACAGGGGGCGGGTCCGAGCAGTACTTC	CATSDSTGGGSEQYF
TRBV5-5	TRBJ1-1	TRBD1	once	TGTGCCAGCAGATATACAGGGGACACTGAAGCTTTCTTT	CASRYTGDTEAFF
TRBV19	TRBJ1-5	TRBD1	-	TGTGCCAGTAGTGGGACAGGGGGGAGTCAGCCCCAGCATTTT	CASSGTGGSQPQHF
TRBV18	TRBJ1-1	-	-	TGTGCCAGCTCACCATTGGAGGGCGTATTGAACACTGAAGCTTTCTTT	CASSPLEGVLNTEAFF
TRBV14	TRBJ2-5	-	once	TGTGCCAGCAGCCAAGGGGAGGACAGGCAAGAGACCCAGTACTTC	CASSQGEDRQETQYF
TRBV2	TRBJ1-6	-	-	TGTGCCAGCAGTGAAAGACTGGCGAGGGCAGGGGTTAATTCACCCCTCCACTTT	CASSERLARAGVNSPLHF
TRBV19	TRBJ1-6	-	once	TGTGCCAGTAGTATCAGAAATTCACCCCTCCACTTT	CASSIRNSPLHF
TRBV13	TRBJ1-4	-	-	TGTGCCAGCACCCAAGAAGGGGCTTCTAATGAAAAACTGTTTTTT	CASTQEGASNEKLFF